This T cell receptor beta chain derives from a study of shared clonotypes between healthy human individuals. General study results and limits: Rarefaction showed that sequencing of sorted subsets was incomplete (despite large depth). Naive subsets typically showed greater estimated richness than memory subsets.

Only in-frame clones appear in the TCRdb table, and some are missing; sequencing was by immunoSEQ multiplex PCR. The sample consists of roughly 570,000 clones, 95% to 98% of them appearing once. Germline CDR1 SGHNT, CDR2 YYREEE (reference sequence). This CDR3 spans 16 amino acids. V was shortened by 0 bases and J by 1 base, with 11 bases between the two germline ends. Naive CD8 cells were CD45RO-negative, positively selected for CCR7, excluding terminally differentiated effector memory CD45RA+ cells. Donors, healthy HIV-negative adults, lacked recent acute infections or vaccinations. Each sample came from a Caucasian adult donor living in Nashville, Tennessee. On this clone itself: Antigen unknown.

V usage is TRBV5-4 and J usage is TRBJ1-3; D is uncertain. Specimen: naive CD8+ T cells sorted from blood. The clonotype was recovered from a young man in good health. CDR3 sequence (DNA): TGTGCCAGCAGCTTGGCCCGTCGAGAATCTGGAAACACCATATATTTT. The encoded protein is CASSLARRESGNTIYF.